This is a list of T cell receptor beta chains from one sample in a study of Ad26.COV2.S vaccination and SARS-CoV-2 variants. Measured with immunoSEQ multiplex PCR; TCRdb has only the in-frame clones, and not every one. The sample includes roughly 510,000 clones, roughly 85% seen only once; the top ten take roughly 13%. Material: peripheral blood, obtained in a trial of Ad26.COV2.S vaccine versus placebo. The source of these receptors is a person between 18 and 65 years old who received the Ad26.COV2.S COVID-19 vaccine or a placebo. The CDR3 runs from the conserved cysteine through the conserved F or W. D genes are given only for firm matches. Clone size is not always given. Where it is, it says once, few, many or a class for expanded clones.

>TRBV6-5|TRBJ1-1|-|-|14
CASTKAGRYTEAFF
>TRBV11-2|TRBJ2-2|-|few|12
CASSLGWVELFF
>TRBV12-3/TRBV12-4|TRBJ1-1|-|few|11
CAASVNTEAFF
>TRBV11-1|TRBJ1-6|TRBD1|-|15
CASSPRRQGGSPLHF
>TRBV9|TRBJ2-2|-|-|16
CASSNSVTGTTGELFF
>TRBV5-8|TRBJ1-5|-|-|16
CASSLIAGVSNQPQHF
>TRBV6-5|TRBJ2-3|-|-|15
CASRIGQSSTDTQYF
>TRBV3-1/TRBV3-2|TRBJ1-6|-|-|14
CASSQVQGGSPLHF
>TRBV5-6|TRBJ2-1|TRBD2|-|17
CASSLGLAGGVGDEQFF
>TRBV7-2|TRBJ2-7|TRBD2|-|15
CASTLRTGGPQEQYF
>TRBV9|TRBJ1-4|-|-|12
CASSVVGGKLFF
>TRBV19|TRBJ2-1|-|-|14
CASMDGVWYNEQFF
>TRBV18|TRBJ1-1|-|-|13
CASSPPVSAEAFF
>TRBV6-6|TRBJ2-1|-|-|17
CASSPFASKGAQDEQFF
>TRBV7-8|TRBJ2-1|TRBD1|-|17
CASSPPRLGQGHNEQFF
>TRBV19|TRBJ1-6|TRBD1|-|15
CASGRQGGGNSPLHF
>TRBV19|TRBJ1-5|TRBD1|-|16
CASSNRDRGRSQPQHF
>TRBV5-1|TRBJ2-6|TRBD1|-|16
CASSNGQGAGANVLTF
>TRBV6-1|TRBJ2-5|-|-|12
CASSEREETQYF
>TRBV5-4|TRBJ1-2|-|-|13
CASSFQGDYGYTF
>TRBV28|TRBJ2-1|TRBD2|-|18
CASSLSVGGPLGPVEQFF
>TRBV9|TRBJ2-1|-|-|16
CASSVASALGYNEQFF
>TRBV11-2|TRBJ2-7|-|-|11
CASSPGSEQYF
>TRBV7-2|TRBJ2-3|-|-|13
CASSSGYTDTQYF
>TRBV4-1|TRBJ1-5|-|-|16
CASSQEERGGRQPQHF
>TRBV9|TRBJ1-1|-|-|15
CASSVDPRPNTEAFF
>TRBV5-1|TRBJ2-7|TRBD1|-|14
CASSPQGGSYEQYF
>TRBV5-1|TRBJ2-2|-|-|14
CASSLVLQTGELFF